The sample holds many counts of the clone carrying this T cell receptor beta chain. What it binds is not known. Per germline, CDR1 MDHEN and CDR2 SYDVKM. The CDR3 contains 12 residues. Between the trimmed V and J ends, which lost 5 bases and 9 bases, there was a span of 13 bases. This sample stems from a study of spatial heterogeneity in lung cancer. TCRdb ran MiXCR on the 5' RACE reads and lists one entry per CDR3 protein. The sample includes about 100,000 distinct CDR3 sequences, approximately 4% of them seen just once. Study-wide results and caveats: Intratumoral expanded alpha and beta TCR counts were found to track tumor mutation counts.

Time point specified: sample taken at primary tumor resection. This sequence originates from a male donor with early-stage non-small cell lung cancer. Sequences were derived from lung tumor tissue, sampled at surgery. V is TRBV28 and J is TRBJ2-5; D might be TRBD2 (5 bases). CDR3 in DNA: TGTGCCAGCAGTCTCGGGAAGAGTCCCCAGTACTTC. Its protein is CASSLGKSPQYF.